These T cell receptor beta chains were read from a single sample in a study of blood T cell repertoires in COVID-19. TCRdb's copy holds only in-frame clones and misses some; the assay was immunoSEQ multiplex PCR. The table records a few hundred thousand clones, approximately 87% of them present only once. Sequenced material: peripheral blood. These receptors came from a man aged 60 to 69 who had recovered from COVID-19. The CDR3 runs from the conserved cysteine through the conserved F or W. The D gene is left open where the match is weak. Some rows have no size entry. The others give once, few or many, or a class for an expanded clone.

CASSYGTSGTYEQYF,TGCGCCAGCAGTTACGGGACTAGCGGTACCTACGAGCAGTACTTC,TRBJ2-7,TRBD2,TRBV4-1,.
CASSLLAGGGETQYF,TGTGCCAGCAGCCTACTAGCGGGGGGCGGAGAGACCCAGTACTTC,TRBJ2-5,TRBD2,TRBV11-1,.
CASSSGLAGGNEQFF,TGTGCCAGCAGCTCGGGACTAGCGGGGGGCAATGAGCAGTTCTTC,TRBJ2-1,TRBD2,TRBV9,.
CASSLQGYGTQYF,TGTGCCAGCAGTTTACAGGGCTATGGGACCCAGTACTTC,TRBJ2-5,.,TRBV12-3/TRBV12-4,.
CAVTAGGGLNNEQFF,TGTGCCGTTACTGCTGGGGGGGGCTTGAACAATGAGCAGTTCTTC,TRBJ2-1,.,TRBV2,.
CASSHLQSEQYF,TGTGCCAGTAGTCACCTACAGAGCGAGCAGTACTTC,TRBJ2-7,.,TRBV19,.
CAAAPGGVETQYF,TGTGCCGCTGCCCCGGGGGGAGTAGAGACCCAGTACTTC,TRBJ2-5,TRBD2,TRBV19,once
CASSLGLAGELFF,TGTGCCAGCAGCCTGGGCTTGGCCGGGGAGCTGTTTTTT,TRBJ2-2,.,TRBV9,.
CASSLLGGPVYEQYF,TGTGCCAGCAGTTTATTAGGAGGGCCAGTCTACGAGCAGTACTTC,TRBJ2-7,.,TRBV28,.
CASSLGQSNQPQHF,TGCGCCAGCAGCTTGGGACAGAGCAATCAGCCCCAGCATTTT,TRBJ1-5,.,TRBV5-1,.
CASSAEVAGGTQYF,TGTGCCAGTAGTGCCGAGGTAGCGGGGGGGACCCAGTACTTC,TRBJ2-5,TRBD2,TRBV19,few
CASSVGGRSNQPQHF,TGTGCCAGCAGCGTAGGAGGGCGGAGCAATCAGCCCCAGCATTTT,TRBJ1-5,.,TRBV9,few
CASSQGAGRVNTEAFF,TGTGCCAGCAGCCAAGGGGCAGGGAGGGTGAACACTGAAGCTTTCTTT,TRBJ1-1,.,TRBV3-1/TRBV3-2,few
CASSLTLAVQGANVLTF,TGTGCCAGCAGTTTAACTCTAGCGGTCCAAGGGGCCAACGTCCTGACTTTC,TRBJ2-6,TRBD2,TRBV28,once
CASSYGTGGLGTEAFF,TGTGCCAGCAGTTATGGGACAGGGGGTTTGGGCACTGAAGCTTTCTTT,TRBJ1-1,TRBD1,TRBV6-5,.
CASSLDNGVHGYTF,TGTGCCAGCAGCTTAGATAACGGGGTCCATGGCTACACCTTC,TRBJ1-2,.,TRBV11-2,.
CASSLSTGGTVNQPQHF,TGTGCCAGCAGCTTGTCGACGGGGGGGACAGTTAATCAGCCCCAGCATTTT,TRBJ1-5,TRBD1,TRBV7-9,once
CASSLEGPDQPQHF,TGTGCCAGCAGCTTAGAGGGGCCGGATCAGCCCCAGCATTTT,TRBJ1-5,.,TRBV7-9,.
CASSVGRGWDEQFF,TGCGCCAGCAGCGTTGGCAGGGGCTGGGATGAGCAGTTCTTC,TRBJ2-1,.,TRBV5-1,once
CASSLGGVSSYNEQFF,TGTGCCAGCAGCTTGGGGGGCGTAAGCTCCTACAATGAGCAGTTCTTC,TRBJ2-1,.,TRBV5-4,few
CASSPEPGLAGDNSYEQYF,TGTGCCAGTAGTCCTGAACCGGGACTAGCGGGGGACAACTCCTACGAGCAGTACTTC,TRBJ2-7,TRBD2,TRBV19,.
CASSVDGQGSQPQHF,TGTGCCAGCAGCGTAGATGGGCAGGGGAGTCAGCCCCAGCATTTT,TRBJ1-5,.,TRBV9,.
CSAGANGYTF,TGCAGTGCAGGGGCCAATGGCTACACCTTC,TRBJ1-2,.,TRBV20-1,once
CASLGLAGVEGTGELFF,TGTGCCAGCCTCGGACTAGCGGGAGTAGAGGGCACCGGGGAGCTGTTTTTT,TRBJ2-2,TRBD2,TRBV19,.
CASSLVDRTQNTEAFF,TGTGCCAGCAGCTTGGTGGACAGGACGCAGAACACTGAAGCTTTCTTT,TRBJ1-1,TRBD1,TRBV5-4,.
CASSDRQGAGGQPQHF,TGTGCCAGTAGTGATCGACAGGGGGCTGGCGGTCAGCCCCAGCATTTT,TRBJ1-5,TRBD1,TRBV19,.
CASSLPGWNTEAFF,TGTGCCAGCAGCCTACCAGGGTGGAACACTGAAGCTTTCTTT,TRBJ1-1,.,TRBV11-2,many
CASSIVGINYEQYF,TGTGCCAGTAGTATAGTCGGGATCAACTACGAGCAGTACTTC,TRBJ2-7,.,TRBV19,few
CAWSVSGVTTDTQYF,TGTGCCTGGAGTGTGTCAGGGGTAACCACAGATACGCAGTATTTT,TRBJ2-3,.,TRBV30,.
CASSSAGGAQTQYF,TGCGCCAGCAGCTCAGCGGGGGGGGCCCAGACCCAGTACTTC,TRBJ2-5,TRBD2,TRBV5-1,.
CASSRGAWETQYF,TGTGCCAGCAGTCGGGGGGCATGGGAGACCCAGTACTTC,TRBJ2-5,.,TRBV6-5,.
CASNSAGEGGNEQFF,TGTGCCAGCAACTCGGCGGGAGAAGGGGGGAATGAGCAGTTCTTC,TRBJ2-1,.,TRBV28,.
CASSDSWGGSLNGYTF,TGTGCCAGCAGTGATTCCTGGGGGGGTTCCCTCAATGGCTACACCTTC,TRBJ1-2,.,TRBV6-4,few
CASSSTGLKRKGYTF,TGTGCCAGCAGTTCGACAGGCTTAAAGCGAAAAGGCTACACCTTC,TRBJ1-2,.,TRBV6-8,.
CASTDRGITEAFF,TGTGCCAGCACCGACAGGGGAATCACTGAAGCTTTCTTT,TRBJ1-1,TRBD1,TRBV6-6,.
CASSLTDRFGYEQFF,TGTGCCAGCAGCTTAACGGACAGGTTTGGGTATGAGCAGTTCTTC,TRBJ2-1,TRBD1,TRBV7-8,once
CASSLAGQVTEAFF,TGCGCCAGCAGCTTGGCGGGACAGGTCACTGAAGCTTTCTTT,TRBJ1-1,TRBD1,TRBV5-1,.
CASSKTRDNNEQFF,TGTGCCAGCAGCAAAACCCGGGACAACAATGAGCAGTTCTTC,TRBJ2-1,.,TRBV7-2,.
CASSPNVGQATGELFF,TGTGCCAGCAGCCCCAACGTCGGACAGGCTACCGGGGAGCTGTTTTTT,TRBJ2-2,TRBD1,TRBV9,once
CASSLGLAGEIGYEQYF,TGTGCCAGCAGCTTGGGTCTAGCGGGGGAGATCGGCTACGAGCAGTACTTC,TRBJ2-7,TRBD2,TRBV5-4,.
CASSLRDRAHNEQFF,TGTGCCAGCAGCTTAAGGGACAGGGCCCACAATGAGCAGTTCTTC,TRBJ2-1,TRBD1,TRBV5-4,.
CASRPITGPSYEQYF,TGTGCCAGCAGGCCGATTACAGGTCCCTCCTACGAGCAGTACTTC,TRBJ2-7,.,TRBV11-2,.
CASSVGRPAEQYF,TGTGCCAGCAGCGTTGGGCGTCCCGCCGAGCAGTACTTC,TRBJ2-7,.,TRBV6-2/TRBV6-3,.
CASSFKQGTEAFF,TGTGCCAGCAGCTTTAAACAGGGTACTGAAGCTTTCTTT,TRBJ1-1,.,TRBV7-8,.
CASSVGLLNTEAFF,TGTGCCAGCAGCGTGGGACTCCTGAACACTGAAGCTTTCTTT,TRBJ1-1,.,TRBV9,.
CASSLGRAGSYTGELFF,TGTGCCAGCAGCTTGGGCAGGGCAGGGTCTTACACCGGGGAGCTGTTTTTT,TRBJ2-2,.,TRBV5-8,few
CATRTSFNEQFF,TGTGCCACCCGGACTAGTTTTAATGAGCAGTTCTTC,TRBJ2-1,TRBD2,TRBV19,.
CASSARASGGAGGELFF,TGCGCCAGCAGCGCCCGCGCTAGCGGGGGGGCCGGCGGGGAGCTGTTTTTT,TRBJ2-2,TRBD2,TRBV4-3,.
CAISFDSLGETQYF,TGTGCCATCAGTTTCGACAGTCTCGGGGAGACCCAGTACTTC,TRBJ2-5,.,TRBV10-3,.
CASSPRQGYEQFF,TGTGCCAGCAGCCCCCGACAGGGTTACGAGCAGTTCTTC,TRBJ2-1,TRBD1,TRBV9,few
CASYTSGAGGQRYGYTF,TGTGCCAGCTACACCTCGGGGGCAGGGGGCCAACGCTATGGCTACACCTTC,TRBJ1-2,TRBD1,TRBV27,.
CATSRQGNEKLFF,TGTGCCACCAGCAGACAGGGAAATGAAAAACTGTTTTTT,TRBJ1-4,.,TRBV15,few
CASRMTSGTDTQYF,TGTGCCAGCAGGATGACTAGCGGGACAGATACGCAGTATTTT,TRBJ2-3,TRBD2,TRBV6-5,.
CASSLPKETQYF,TGTGCCAGCAGCTTGCCTAAAGAGACCCAGTACTTC,TRBJ2-5,.,TRBV5-4,.
CAWSAPGLPGGGYTF,TGTGCCTGGAGCGCGCCGGGACTCCCCGGAGGGGGCTACACCTTC,TRBJ1-2,.,TRBV30,.